This TCR beta chain was obtained from a study of blood T cell repertoires in COVID-19. Study in general: The United States, Italy and Spain supplied acute and convalescent COVID-19 samples. T cells, B-cell-depleted T cells, or PBMCs provided the cDNA or gDNA that served as material.

Enrollment of patients from Seattle took place during active infection, with longitudinal follow-up. In the source study's methods: Amplification from reference gene primers served as the basis for estimated nucleated cell counts. This table comes from immunoSEQ multiplex PCR, and its TCRdb copy is limited to in-frame clones, with some not included. V, J and clone size derive from that table, while D and trimming were established from the DNA sequence. The sample includes 300,000 or so clones, 90% seen only once; the top ten take 2.9%. This receptor was obtained from a woman aged 25 to 39 with COVID-19, enrolled during active disease. The source material was peripheral blood.

CDR3 loop: CASSLVAGSSYEQYF. The CDR3 region has the DNA TGTGCCAGCAGCTTGGTGGCGGGATCATCCTACGAGCAGTACTTC. The genes are TRBV7-6 and TRBJ2-7; the D gene is possibly TRBD2 (6 bases). Looked up from germline, CDR1 is SGHVS and CDR2 is FNYEAQ. This CDR3 comprises 15 residues. With 3 bases removed from V and 1 base from J, the gap between germline ends came to 13 bases.